The next 6 T cell receptor beta chains were all read from a single sample in a study of control samples from healthy donors and cancer patients. Sequenced by immunoSEQ multiplex PCR; TCRdb stores in-frame clones only, minus some. The repertoire holds 190,000 or so clones, with 85% to 95% as singletons. The specimen was blood. Receptors were obtained from a man younger than 35 in good health.

V gene TRBV14 combines with J gene TRBJ2-2; D remains ambiguous. The CDR3 has 11 amino acids. The ends were cut back, 6 bases at V and 4 bases at J, with 3 bases in the middle. Germline V gene sequence: CDR1 SGHDN, CDR2 FVKESK. The CDR3 bases are TGTGCCAGCAGGACCACCGGGGAGCTGTTTTTT. Translated: CASRTTGELFF. The variable domain in full, with the rest retrieved from reference TRBV14 and TRBJ2-2, is EAGVTQFPSHSVIEKGQTVTLRCDPISGHDNLYWYRRVMGKEIKFLLHFVKESKQDESGMPNNRFLAERTGGTYSTLKVQPAELEDSGVYFCASRTTGELFFGEGSRLTVL.

The chain couples TRBV27 to TRBJ1-5, with 7 nucleotides matching TRBD1. The CDR3 length is 16 residues. CDR1 and CDR2 (germline): MNHEY, SMNVEV (reference sequence). Trimming took 2 bases from V and 2 from J; bases not matched to a gene: 6. The CDR3 here is CASSLMGQIGNQPQHF. The CDR3 bases are TGTGCCAGCAGTTTAATGGGACAGATCGGCAATCAGCCCCAGCATTTT.

This sequence joins TRBV3-1 (or the pseudogene TRBV3-2) and TRBJ1-5, with D possibly being TRBD1 (6 bases). Germline lookup yields CDR1 LGHDT and CDR2 YNNKEL (reference sequence). V lost 0 bases and J 3 bases, leaving 12 bases between the germline ends. This CDR3 spans 16 amino acids. The CDR3 DNA follows: TGTGCCAGCAGCCAAGAAGGTCAGGGGCCCAATCAGCCCCAGCATTTT. Protein sequence: CASSQEGQGPNQPQHF.

This clone has just one count. The chain carries TRBV30 and TRBJ1-1; D might be TRBD1 (6 bases). V lost 5 bases to trimming and J lost 4 bases, with 20 bases between them. From germline, CDR1 is GTSNPN and CDR2 SVGIG (reference sequence). CDR3 length equals 15 residues. The CDR3 is CAWEHQGIGSTEAFF. The CDR3 DNA follows: TGTGCCTGGGAACATCAGGGGATCGGGAGCACTGAAGCTTTCTTT. Together with reference TRBV30 and TRBJ1-1, the CDR3 gives the full variable domain: SQTIHQWPATLVQPVGSPLSLECTVEGTSNPNLYWYRQAAGRGLQLLFYSVGIGQISSEVPQNLSASRPQDRQFILSSKKLLLSDSGFYLCAWEHQGIGSTEAFFGQGTRLTVV.

V is TRBV13 and J is TRBJ2-3, with 7 bases matching TRBD1. Unmatched junction bases numbered 3, after V lost 5 bases and J lost 1 base. The CDR3 contains 14 residues. Germline-derived CDR1 and CDR2 are PRHDT and FYEKMQ (reference sequence). The CDR3 sequence is CASSLGQGTDTQYF. In DNA form, the CDR3 reads TGTGCCAGCAGCCTCGGACAGGGCACAGATACGCAGTATTTT.

In the case of this clone: At the DNA level, this CDR3 is encoded by other sequences in the same sample as well. The rearrangement uses TRBV3-1 (or the pseudogene TRBV3-2) and TRBJ2-1; D is unresolved. The V gene's germline CDR1 is LGHDT and CDR2 YNNKEL (reference sequence). The CDR3 is 13 residues long. Deletions cut 1 base from V and 2 bases from J, with 3 bases between. The CDR3 loop reads CASSQGTYNEQFF. The CDR3 coding sequence is TGTGCCAGCAGCCAAGGCACCTACAATGAGCAGTTCTTC.